This T cell receptor beta chain derives from a study of blood T cells in healthy people across ages. Together with a sample-barcoded 5' primer, a J-beta primer mix was included in a second PCR lasting roughly 6 to 12 cycles. TCRdb redid the calling of the 5' RACE reads with MiXCR, one entry per CDR3 protein. The sample lists approximately 600,000 distinct CDR3 sequences, under 70% occurring once. Trimming cost V 5 bases and J 2 bases; bases outside gene matches: 8. Germline V lookup: CDR1 SEHNR, CDR2 FQNEAQ (reference sequence). This CDR3 has 17 amino acids. This sequence originates from a man in his sixties in good health. The V gene is TRBV7-9, the J gene TRBJ2-5; TRBD2 agrees at 13 bases. Sequencing was done on a sample of blood. The CDR3 loop reads CASSPNRLAGGQETQYF. CDR3 nucleotides: TGTGCCAGCAGCCCCAACAGACTAGCGGGGGGACAAGAGACCCAGTACTTC.